This T cell receptor (beta chain) was obtained from a study of shared clonotypes between healthy human individuals. Method: immunoSEQ multiplex PCR; TCRdb's copy keeps in-frame clones and lacks some. Among fewer than 700,000 clones listed, around 95% were seen once. Naive CD8 isolation took CD45RO-negative cells positively selected for CCR7 and excluded terminally differentiated effector memory CD45RA+ cells. Germline-derived CDR1 and CDR2 are MNHEY and SVGAGI. The CDR3 totals 11 residues. Trimming removed 4 bases from V and 5 bases from J, with 3 bases in between. The V and J genes are TRBV6-5 and TRBJ1-5, with unresolved D. The TCR comes from a woman in her twenties or thirties in good health. Sequenced input: naive CD8+ T cells sorted from blood. CDR3 in DNA: TGTGCCAGCAGTTCCTATCAGCCCCAGCATTTT. Amino acids: CASSSYQPQHF.